This TCR beta chain comes out of a study of cytomegalovirus exposure and HLA in healthy donors. Findings of the study overall: By HLA locus, TCR association rates varied in a later analysis, with DRB1 showing the most and HLA-C the fewest.

PCR primers comprised 60 Vbeta and 13 Jbeta primers. Sequenced by immunoSEQ multiplex PCR; TCRdb stores in-frame clones only, minus some. The sample lists about 170,000 clones; about 65% were seen once. The germline V gene encodes CDR1 SGHKS and CDR2 YYEKEE (reference sequence). V dropped 7 bases and J dropped 9 bases, with 23 bases sitting between them. CDR3 length equals 15 residues. This clone was observed a few times. Its cognate antigen is unknown. The source material was PBMCs. The clonotype was recovered from a middle-aged man in good health and CMV-seropositive. V is TRBV5-5 and J is TRBJ1-5, with TRBD1 as a possible D gene (6 bases). CDR3 nucleotide sequence: TGTGCCAGCGGGGGGGACTCACAGGGTATCGGGCCCCAGCATTTT. Translating it yields CASGGDSQGIGPQHF. The entire variable domain, with the rest obtained from reference TRBV5-5 and TRBJ1-5, is as follows: DAGVTQSPTHLIKTRGQQVTLRCSPISGHKSVSWYQQVLGQGPQFIFQYYEKEERGRGNFPDRFSARQFPNYSSELNVNALLLGDSALYLCASGGDSQGIGPQHFGDGTRLSIL.